Listed here is a single T cell receptor beta chain. Preparing the TCRbeta library involved the use of unique molecular identifiers. TCRdb reprocessed the PCR reads via MiXCR and lists one record per CDR3 protein. The sample has hundreds of thousands of distinct CDR3 sequences, roughly 15% seen once; the top ten hold around 0.96%. The germline gives CDR1 SGHRS, CDR2 YFSETQ. The CDR3 runs to 14 residues. V was shortened by 6 bases and J by 2 bases, with 14 bases between the two germline ends. This specimen belongs to a study of T-cell reconstitution after alpha-beta-depleted transplantation in children.

The source of this sequence is a human donor who donated a stem cell graft to a child with acute myeloid leukemia. The V call is TRBV5-1, the J call TRBJ1-1; TRBD1 is a possible D gene (6 bases). Sample: PBMCs from the stem cell graft donor, taken from the stem cell graft. CDR3 nucleotide sequence: TGCGCCAGCACCACCGGCGGGACAAACACTGAAGCTTTCTTT. Its protein is CASTTGGTNTEAFF.